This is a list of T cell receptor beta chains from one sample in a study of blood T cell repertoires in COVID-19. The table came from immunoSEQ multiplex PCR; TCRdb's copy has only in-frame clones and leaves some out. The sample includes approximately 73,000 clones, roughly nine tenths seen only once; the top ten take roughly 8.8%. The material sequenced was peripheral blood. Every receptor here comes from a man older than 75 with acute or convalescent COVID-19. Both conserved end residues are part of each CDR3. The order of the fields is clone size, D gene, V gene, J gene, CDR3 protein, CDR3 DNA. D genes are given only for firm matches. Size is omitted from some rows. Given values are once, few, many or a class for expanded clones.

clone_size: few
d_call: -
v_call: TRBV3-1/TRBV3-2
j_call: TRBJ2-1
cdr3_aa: CASSQDLVGRGGRSYNEQFF
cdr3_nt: TGTGCCAGCAGCCAAGATCTGGTCGGGCGGGGCGGCCGCTCCTACAATGAGCAGTTCTTC

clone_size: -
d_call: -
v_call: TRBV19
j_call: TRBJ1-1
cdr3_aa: CASSPPGHLNTEAFF
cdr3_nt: TGTGCCAGTAGTCCGCCGGGACACCTGAACACTGAAGCTTTCTTT

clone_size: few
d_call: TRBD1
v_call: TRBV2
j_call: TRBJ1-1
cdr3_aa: CASSGQGYTEAFF
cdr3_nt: TGTGCCAGCAGCGGACAGGGGTACACTGAAGCTTTCTTT

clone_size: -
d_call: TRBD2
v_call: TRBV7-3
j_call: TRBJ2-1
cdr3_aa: CASSLSGRGYNEQFF
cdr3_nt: TGTGCCAGCAGCTTAAGCGGGAGGGGGTACAATGAGCAGTTCTTC

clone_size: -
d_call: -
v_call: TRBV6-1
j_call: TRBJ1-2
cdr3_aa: CASSENRAVYGYTF
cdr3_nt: TGTGCCAGCAGTGAAAACAGGGCGGTCTATGGCTACACCTTC

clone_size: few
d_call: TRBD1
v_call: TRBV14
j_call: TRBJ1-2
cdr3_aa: CASSSGQSSKGYTF
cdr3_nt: TGTGCCAGCAGCTCGGGACAGTCCTCAAAGGGCTACACCTTC

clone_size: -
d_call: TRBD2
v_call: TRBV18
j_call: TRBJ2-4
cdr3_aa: CASSPGVASGSILAKNIQYF
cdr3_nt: TGTGCCAGCTCACCCGGTGTGGCTAGCGGGTCCATCCTAGCCAAAAACATTCAGTACTTC

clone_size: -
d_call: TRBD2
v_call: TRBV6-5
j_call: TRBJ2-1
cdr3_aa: CASSWTSGRSNEQFF
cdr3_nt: TGTGCCAGCAGCTGGACTAGCGGGAGATCAAATGAGCAGTTCTTC

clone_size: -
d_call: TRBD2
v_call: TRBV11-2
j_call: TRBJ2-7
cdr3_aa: CASRGVGGLKQYF
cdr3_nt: TGTGCCAGCCGGGGAGTGGGGGGGTTAAAGCAGTACTTC

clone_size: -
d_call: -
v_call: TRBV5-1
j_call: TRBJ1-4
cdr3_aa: CASSLGQVSDEKLFF
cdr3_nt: TGCGCCAGCAGCTTGGGTCAGGTTTCGGATGAAAAACTGTTTTTT

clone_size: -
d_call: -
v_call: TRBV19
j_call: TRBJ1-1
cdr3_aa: CASNKGLQRDTEAFF
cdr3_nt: TGTGCCAGTAATAAGGGGCTCCAACGTGACACTGAAGCTTTCTTT

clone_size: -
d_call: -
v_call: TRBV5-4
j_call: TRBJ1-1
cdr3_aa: CASSLTSTVRTEAFF
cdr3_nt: TGTGCCAGCAGCTTGACCAGCACAGTACGTACTGAAGCTTTCTTT

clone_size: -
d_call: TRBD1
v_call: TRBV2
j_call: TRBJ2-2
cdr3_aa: CASNRETRIQGAASGELFF
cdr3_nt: TGTGCCAGCAACCGCGAGACCCGAATCCAGGGGGCAGCCAGCGGGGAGCTGTTTTTT

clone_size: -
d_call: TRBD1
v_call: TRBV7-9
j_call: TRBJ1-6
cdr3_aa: CASSLRTGGNSPLHF
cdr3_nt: TGTGCCAGCAGCTTACGGACAGGGGGTAATTCACCCCTCCACTTT

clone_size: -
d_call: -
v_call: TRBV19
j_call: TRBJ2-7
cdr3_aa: CASGRGGGESYEQYF
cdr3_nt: TGTGCCAGTGGCCGGGGTGGAGGGGAATCCTACGAGCAGTACTTC

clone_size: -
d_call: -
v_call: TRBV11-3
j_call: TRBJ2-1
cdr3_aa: CASSPRQASYNEQFF
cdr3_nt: TGTGCCAGCAGCCCCAGACAGGCCTCCTACAATGAGCAGTTCTTC

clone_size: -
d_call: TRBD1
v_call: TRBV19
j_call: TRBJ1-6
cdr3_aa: CASTQGTGSNSPLHF
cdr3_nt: TGTGCCAGTACCCAAGGGACAGGGAGTAATTCACCCCTCCACTTT

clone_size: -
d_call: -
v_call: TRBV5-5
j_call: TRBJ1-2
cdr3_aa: CASSLTGEFYGYTF
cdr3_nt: TGTGCCAGCAGCTTGACGGGGGAGTTCTATGGCTACACCTTC

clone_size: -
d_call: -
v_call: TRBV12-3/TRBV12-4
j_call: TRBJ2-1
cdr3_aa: CASSARLTGEQFF
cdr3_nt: TGTGCCAGCAGCGCCCGTCTGACTGGTGAGCAGTTCTTC

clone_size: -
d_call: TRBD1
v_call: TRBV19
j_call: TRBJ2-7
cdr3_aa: CASSLKGTGTYEQYF
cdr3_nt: TGTGCCAGTAGTTTAAAGGGGACAGGGACCTACGAGCAGTACTTC

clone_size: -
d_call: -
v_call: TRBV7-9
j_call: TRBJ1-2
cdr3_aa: CASSLANGDGYTF
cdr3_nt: TGTGCCAGCAGCTTAGCGAACGGGGATGGCTACACCTTC

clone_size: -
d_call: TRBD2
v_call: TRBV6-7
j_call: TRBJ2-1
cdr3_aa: CASSYPAKGGSGALRVNEQFF
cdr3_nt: TGTGCCAGCAGTTACCCGGCCAAGGGTGGAAGCGGGGCCCTAAGAGTCAATGAGCAGTTCTTC

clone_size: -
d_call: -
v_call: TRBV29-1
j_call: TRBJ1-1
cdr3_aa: CSVETDPEAFF
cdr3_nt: TGCAGCGTTGAGACAGACCCTGAAGCTTTCTTT

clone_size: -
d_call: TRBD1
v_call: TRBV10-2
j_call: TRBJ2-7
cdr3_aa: CASSEYRTGRGAYEQYF
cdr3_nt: TGCGCCAGCAGTGAGTACAGGACAGGGAGAGGCGCCTACGAGCAGTACTTC